A selection of T cell receptor beta chains follows, all from one sample in a study of beta chain features in type 1 diabetes. Using immunoSEQ multiplex PCR, the repertoire was profiled, and TCRdb retains in-frame clones only, with some absent. The sample has under 850,000 clones; 13% are singletons. Sequencing used naive CD4+ T cells from blood. Source of these receptors: a man younger than 35 with type 1 diabetes. Both conserved end residues are part of each CDR3. Fields, in order: clone size, J gene, D gene, V gene, CDR3 DNA, CDR3 protein. A D gene is named only where the DNA matches it firmly. The size of a clone is reported for some rows only, either as once, few or many, or as a class for expanded clones.

>few|TRBJ2-7|TRBD1|TRBV9
TGTGCCAGCAGCGTGGGGGACAGGGGATACGAGCAGTACTTC
CASSVGDRGYEQYF
>few|TRBJ1-2|.|TRBV9
TGTGCCAGCAGCGCCGCCGGGGGCCCTGGGTATGGCTACACCTTC
CASSAAGGPGYGYTF
>.|TRBJ1-1|.|TRBV7-8
TGTGCCAGCAGCTCCGGACCGGAAGCTTTCTTT
CASSSGPEAFF
>.|TRBJ1-6|.|TRBV7-3
TGTGCCAGCAGCGCCCTGGGGGGGCCTAACTCACCCCTCCACTTT
CASSALGGPNSPLHF
>few|TRBJ2-7|TRBD1|TRBV7-8
TGTGCCAGCAGCACAGACAGGGACACCTACGAGCAGTACTTC
CASSTDRDTYEQYF
>.|TRBJ1-2|.|TRBV7-8
TGTGCCAGCAGCCTGATGACAGGATTAGGATATGGCTACACCTTC
CASSLMTGLGYGYTF
>.|TRBJ2-1|TRBD2|TRBV7-2
TGTGCCAGCAGCCTCAGCGGGGGAGGGCATATCAATGAGCAGTTCTTC
CASSLSGGGHINEQFF
>.|TRBJ2-7|.|TRBV29-1
TGCAGCGTTAGAGGGCCCTCCGGATACGAGCAGTACTTC
CSVRGPSGYEQYF
>.|TRBJ1-6|.|TRBV7-9
TGTGCCAGCAGCCTTCGGTCACCCCTCCACTTT
CASSLRSPLHF
>.|TRBJ2-2|.|TRBV30
TGTGCCTGGAGGGAGTATGACACCGGGGAGCTGTTTTTT
CAWREYDTGELFF
>few|TRBJ2-7|.|TRBV27
TGTGCCAGCAGTTACAGGGAGACCTACGAGCAGTACTTC
CASSYRETYEQYF
>.|TRBJ1-1|.|TRBV6-5
TGTGCCAGCAGTTACTCACAGGAAAAGATCTTT
CASSYSQEKIF
>.|TRBJ2-7|TRBD1|TRBV30
TGTGCCTGGAGTAAACAGGGGGTGTACGAGCAGTACTTC
CAWSKQGVYEQYF
>few|TRBJ2-3|.|TRBV2
TGTGCCAGCGCCGTTGAACAGGCCTTCACAGATACGCAGTATTTT
CASAVEQAFTDTQYF
>.|TRBJ1-4|TRBD1|TRBV30
TGTGCCTGGAGTAGAGGACAGGGTCGGGTTGAAAAACTGTTTTTT
CAWSRGQGRVEKLFF
>few|TRBJ1-5|.|TRBV11-2
TGTGCCAGCAGCCAATTCAACAATCAGCCCCAGCATTTT
CASSQFNNQPQHF
>.|TRBJ2-7|.|TRBV5-6
TGTGCCAGCAGTCGAACAGGTGCCTACGAGCAGTACTTC
CASSRTGAYEQYF
>.|TRBJ2-1|TRBD1|TRBV5-6
TGTGCCAGCAGCTTGGCCCAGGGGGCGGCCTACAATGAGCAGTTCTTC
CASSLAQGAAYNEQFF
>few|TRBJ2-5|.|TRBV7-7
TGTGCTAGCAGCTTAAGGGGGGAGACCCAGTACTTC
CASSLRGETQYF
>.|TRBJ1-1|.|TRBV6-1
TGTGCCAGCAGTGAATCCGCGTCGAACACTGAAGCTTTCTTT
CASSESASNTEAFF
>few|TRBJ2-3|.|TRBV2
TGTGCCAGCAGTGAAGGAGTTCGCCGCACAGATACGCAGTATTTT
CASSEGVRRTDTQYF
>.|TRBJ2-5|TRBD2|TRBV5-8
TGTGCCAGCACCCTCGGACTAGCGGGGGGGCCCAGTAAGGAGACCCAGTACTTC
CASTLGLAGGPSKETQYF
>.|TRBJ2-7|TRBD1|TRBV29-1
TGCAGCGTTGGAGACAGGGGGAACAACTACGAGCAGTACTTC
CSVGDRGNNYEQYF
>.|TRBJ1-1|.|TRBV6-5
TGTGCCAGCAGCACAGGGAGCACTGAAGCTTTCTTT
CASSTGSTEAFF
>few|TRBJ1-2|.|TRBV18
TGTGCCAGCTCACCGAGCAGGGTGCTCTATGGCTACACCTTC
CASSPSRVLYGYTF
>few|TRBJ2-3|.|TRBV5-1
TGCGCCAGCAGCCGCGGGGGCCCCCGCCTCACAGATACGCAGTATTTT
CASSRGGPRLTDTQYF
>.|TRBJ1-3|.|TRBV5-4
TGTGCCAGCAGCTTGGACAGGTTTGGAAACACCATATATTTT
CASSLDRFGNTIYF